Listed here are 30 T cell receptor beta chains from one sample, sequenced in a study of cytomegalovirus exposure and HLA in healthy donors. Primers for the PCR totalled 60 Vbeta and 13 Jbeta. Sequencing was performed with immunoSEQ multiplex PCR; in TCRdb, only in-frame clones are kept and a portion is missing. The sample has some 200,000 clones, and its top ten clones hold less than 0.9%. Sequencing was carried out using PBMCs. Receptors were obtained from a boy aged 10-17 years in good health and CMV-seronegative.

The V and J genes are TRBV2 and TRBJ1-4; possible D gene TRBD1, 5 bases. Germline CDR1 reads SNHLY; CDR2 reads FYNNEI. Trimming left V 3 bases short and J 8 bases short, with 13 bases between. The CDR3 totals 14 residues. The CDR3 here is CASSDGWRDEKLFF. CDR3 sequence (DNA): TGTGCCAGCAGTGACGGGTGGCGGGACGAAAAACTGTTTTTT. The entire variable domain, with the rest obtained from reference TRBV2 and TRBJ1-4, is as follows: EPEVTQTPSHQVTQMGQEVILRCVPISNHLYFYWYRQILGQKVEFLVSFYNNEISEKSEIFDDQFSVERPDGSNFTLKIRSTKLEDSAMYFCASSDGWRDEKLFFGSGTQLSVL.

In DNA form, the CDR3 reads TGTGCCAGCAGGGGCGAGAAAAGCTCCTATAATTCACCCCTCCACTTT. Translating it yields CASRGEKSSYNSPLHF. The chain uses TRBV2 and TRBJ1-6; D is unclear. Germline CDR1 reads SNHLY; CDR2 reads FYNNEI. V was shortened by 6 bases and J by 0 bases, with 12 bases between the two germline ends. The CDR3 sequence is 16 residues long.

V and J are TRBV7-3 and TRBJ2-1, with D perhaps matching TRBD1 (5 bases). The CDR3 is 13 residues long. From germline, CDR1 is SGHTA and CDR2 FQGTGA. Trimming removed 4 bases at V and 7 bases at J, with 11 bases between. The CDR3 DNA reads TGTGCCAGCAGCTCACAGCAGGGTAATGAGCAGTTCTTC. It specifies CASSSQQGNEQFF.

The chain is built from TRBV19 and TRBJ1-1, with D possibly matching TRBD1 (5 bases). The CDR3 consists of 14 residues. Germline-derived CDR1 and CDR2 are LNHDA and SQIVND (reference sequence). Between the trimmed V and J ends, which lost 4 bases and 5 bases, there was a span of 14 bases. For the CDR3, the DNA is TGTGCCAGTAGTAAGGGGCTGGAAGCGACTGAAGCTTTCTTT. This sequence encodes CASSKGLEATEAFF. The variable domain in full, completed from reference TRBV19 and TRBJ1-1, reads DGGITQSPKYLFRKEGQNVTLSCEQNLNHDAMYWYRQDPGQGLRLIYYSQIVNDFQKGDIAEGYSVSREKKESFPLTVTSAQKNPTAFYLCASSKGLEATEAFFGQGTRLTVV.

The gene calls are TRBV5-4 and TRBJ2-5, with no clear D. The CDR3 totals 13 residues. The germline V gene has CDR1 SGHNT and CDR2 YYREEE (reference sequence). V lost 4 bases and J lost 3, with 10 bases in between. In nucleotides, the CDR3 is TGTGCCAGCAGCATCGACGCGGAAGAGACCCAGTACTTC. This codes for CASSIDAEETQYF.

The chain joins TRBV5-1 to TRBJ2-1; TRBD2 matches at 9 bases. V trimming: 3 bases; J trimming: 6 bases; junction bases outside the gene matches: 10. The CDR3 covers 16 residues. Looked up from germline, CDR1 is SGHRS and CDR2 is YFSETQ. CDR3 in amino acids: CASSSPGVAGVNEQFF. For the CDR3, the DNA is TGCGCCAGCAGCTCACCGGGGGTAGCGGGGGTCAATGAGCAGTTCTTC.

The chain recombines TRBV11-2 with TRBJ2-3; no clear D. The CDR3 runs to 13 residues. Between the trimmed V and J ends, which lost 1 base and 4 bases, there was a span of 6 bases. Germline CDR1 reads SGHAT; CDR2 reads FQNNGV. For the CDR3, the DNA is TGTGCCAGCAGCTTAGCACTACCAGATACGCAGTATTTT. Translation gives CASSLALPDTQYF.

The chain combines TRBV19 with TRBJ2-3; no clear D gene. The germline V and J ends were trimmed by 4 bases and 4 bases, with 12 bases remaining between them. Germline CDR1 reads LNHDA; CDR2 reads SQIVND (reference sequence). This CDR3 has 14 residues. The CDR3 spells CASSTSWAADTQYF. Here the CDR3 DNA reads TGTGCCAGTAGTACTTCCTGGGCCGCAGATACGCAGTATTTT.

The chain combines TRBV9 with TRBJ2-2, with 10 bases lining up with TRBD2. The CDR3 has 15 residues. Trimming removed 3 bases from V and 6 bases from J; junction bases left unmatched: 5. CDR1 is SGDLS, CDR2 YYNGEE, per germline. The CDR3 region has the DNA TGTGCCAGCAGCGCAAGCGGGGGGGCCGCCGGGGAGCTGTTTTTT. Encoded protein: CASSASGGAAGELFF. The full variable domain, with the rest looked up from reference TRBV9 and TRBJ2-2, is DSGVTQTPKHLITATGQRVTLRCSPRSGDLSVYWYQQSLDQGLQFLIQYYNGEERAKGNILERFSAQQFPDLHSELNLSSLELGDSALYFCASSASGGAAGELFFGEGSRLTVL.

The rearrangement joins TRBV30 to TRBJ1-1; D possibly corresponds to TRBD1 (5 bases). Trimming removed 0 bases from V and 0 bases from J, with 5 bases in between. Germline CDR1 reads GTSNPN; CDR2 reads SVGIG (reference sequence). The CDR3 spans 13 residues. CDR3 sequence: CAWSVGLNTEAFF. The CDR3, as DNA: TGTGCCTGGAGTGTGGGGCTGAACACTGAAGCTTTCTTT.

The chain has TRBV5-5 and TRBJ1-2, with 8 bases that match TRBD1. This CDR3 is 16 amino acids long. V lost 5 bases and J lost 1; bases outside the gene matches: 10. Germline V lookup: CDR1 SGHKS, CDR2 YYEKEE (reference sequence). The CDR3 DNA is TGTGCCAGCAGGCTGGGTCAGGGGGCGGTTAACTATGGCTACACCTTC. The encoded protein is CASRLGQGAVNYGYTF.

The rearrangement joins TRBV14 to TRBJ2-3; D gene uncertain. The V gene's germline CDR1 is SGHDN and CDR2 FVKESK. The CDR3 is 15 amino acids. The V end lost 0 bases, the J end lost 5 bases, and 12 bases lay between the germline ends. The CDR3 loop is CASSQDLFRGDTQYF. The CDR3 nucleotides read TGTGCCAGCAGCCAAGACCTGTTCAGAGGAGATACGCAGTATTTT.

The chain has TRBV19 and TRBJ1-2; 11 nucleotides line up with TRBD1. In germline, CDR1 is LNHDA, CDR2 SQIVND (reference sequence). This CDR3 has 17 amino acids. Germline trimming cut 5 bases from V and 5 bases from J; bases unmatched to any gene: 13. CDR3 bases: TGTGCCAGTAGTCTACGGACAGGGGGCCGGGTTGGGTATGGCTACACCTTC. Residues: CASSLRTGGRVGYGYTF.

The V gene is TRBV6-1, the J gene TRBJ1-2; 8 nucleotides align to TRBD1. J lost 4 bases, V lost 1 base, and 14 bases had no gene match. The CDR3 consists of 18 residues. The germline V gene encodes CDR1 MNHNS and CDR2 SASEGT. DNA of the CDR3: TGTGCCAGCAGTGAAGAGGGGACAGGCGCCCTTCGATCCTATGGCTACACCTTC. Its protein is CASSEEGTGALRSYGYTF.

V and J are TRBV7-9 and TRBJ1-3; tentatively, D is TRBD1 (6 bases). Germline assignment: CDR1 SEHNR and CDR2 FQNEAQ (reference sequence). The ends were cut back, 5 bases at V and 1 base at J, with 18 bases in the middle. This CDR3 is built from 17 residues. The CDR3 loop is CASSRRRTVASGNTIYF. CDR3 nucleotide sequence: TGTGCCAGCAGCCGACGACGGACAGTGGCATCTGGAAACACCATATATTTT.

This sequence joins TRBV21-1 and TRBJ1-5. TRBV21-1 is classified as a pseudogene. This CDR3 has 22 amino acids. The CDR3 nucleotides are TGTGCCAGCAGCAAAGCGAGGGTTAGACCGGGGTGCACACTCTATAGCAATCAGCCCCAGCATTTT. Its translation: CASSKARVRPGCTLYSNQPQHF.

Written as DNA, the CDR3 is TGTGCCAGCAGCTTCAGAATTGTCGAGGCCGAAGGCTACGAGCAGTACTTC. Translated, it gives CASSFRIVEAEGYEQYF. The rearrangement links TRBV5-6 to TRBJ2-7; no clear D. Germline assignment: CDR1 SGHDT and CDR2 YYEEEE. V lost 2 bases and J 3 bases, leaving 21 bases between the germline ends. There are 17 residues in the CDR3.

V is TRBV6-5 and J is TRBJ2-1, with 8 nucleotides matching TRBD2. Germline loops: CDR1 MNHEY, CDR2 SVGAGI. Losses at the gene ends were 2 bases for V and 4 bases for J; bases not matched to a gene: 4. This CDR3 region has 15 residues. The CDR3 DNA is TGTGCCAGCAGTTACAAGCGGGGGAGATACAATGAGCAGTTCTTC. Protein sequence: CASSYKRGRYNEQFF.

This chain uses TRBV7-9 with TRBJ1-6; 7 nucleotides agree with TRBD1. The V gene's germline CDR1 is SEHNR and CDR2 FQNEAQ (reference sequence). The CDR3 is made up of 17 amino acids. V lost 2 bases and J lost 6; bases outside the gene matches: 10. The chain's CDR3 is CASSLPKLGQPNSPLHF. The CDR3 nucleotides are TGTGCCAGCAGCTTACCTAAATTGGGACAGCCTAATTCACCCCTCCACTTT. The full variable domain, with the rest looked up from reference TRBV7-9 and TRBJ1-6, is DTGVSQNPRHKITKRGQNVTFRCDPISEHNRLYWYRQTLGQGPEFLTYFQNEAQLEKSRLLSDRFSAERPKGSFSTLEIQRTEQGDSAMYLCASSLPKLGQPNSPLHFGNGTRLTVT.

V gene TRBV4-1 combines with J gene TRBJ1-2; D is perhaps TRBD1 (5 bases). The V gene's germline CDR1 is MGHRA and CDR2 YSYEKL. Between the trimmed V and J ends, which lost 2 bases and 4 bases, there was a span of 17 bases. CDR3 length: 16 amino acids. The CDR3 spells CASSQPPLTVLYGYTF. CDR3 DNA: TGCGCCAGCAGCCAACCACCTTTGACAGTTCTCTATGGCTACACCTTC.

The chain links TRBV5-1 to TRBJ2-2, with TRBD2 matching over 13 bases. Germline V gene data show CDR1 as SGHRS and CDR2 as YFSETQ. V lost 3 bases and J lost 0; bases outside the gene matches: 8. The CDR3 spans 19 residues. The CDR3 loop reads CASSYGLAGAATNTGELFF. CDR3 sequence (DNA): TGCGCCAGCAGCTACGGACTAGCGGGGGCCGCGACGAACACCGGGGAGCTGTTTTTT.

V usage is TRBV10-3 and J usage is TRBJ1-2; 9 bases line up with TRBD1. Germline V gene data show CDR1 as ENHRY and CDR2 as SYGVKD. This CDR3 is 14 amino acids long. V lost 8 bases and J lost 6; bases outside the gene matches: 10. CDR3 loop: CAIAITGTGHGYTF. The CDR3 DNA follows: TGTGCCATCGCGATCACCGGGACAGGGCATGGCTACACCTTC.

The gene calls are TRBV5-6 and TRBJ1-5, with D unresolved. Germline CDR1 SGHDT, CDR2 YYEEEE. The CDR3 totals 14 residues. Trimming left V 2 bases short and J 4 bases short, with 10 bases between. CDR3 nucleotides: TGTGCCAGCAGCTTCGGGTCCGGGAATCAGCCCCAGCATTTT. It is translated as CASSFGSGNQPQHF.

CDR3 sequence reads: CASSQEPAAGDTQYF. The CDR3, as DNA: TGCGCCAGCAGCCAAGAGCCGGCTGCGGGAGATACGCAGTATTTT. The chain employs TRBV4-1 and TRBJ2-3; D perhaps matches TRBD2 (5 bases). CDR3 length equals 15 residues. The ends were cut back, 0 bases at V and 5 bases at J, with 12 bases in the middle. Germline-derived CDR1 and CDR2 are MGHRA and YSYEKL.

The J gene is TRBJ2-5, the V gene TRBV12-1; the D call in the table, TRBD2, was not verified against the DNA. TRBV12-1 is a documented pseudogene. CDR3 length: 14 amino acids. This CDR3 reads CASSFREAAETQYF. The CDR3 nucleotides read TGTGCCAGCAGCTTCCGGGAGGCGGCGGAGACCCAGTACTTC.

The rearrangement links TRBV7-7 to TRBJ2-3; tentatively, D is TRBD2 (7 bases). CDR3 size: 15 residues. In germline, CDR1 is SSHAT, CDR2 FNYEAQ (reference sequence). The ends were cut back, 5 bases at V and 7 bases at J, with 19 bases in the middle. The CDR3: CASSPGGPLFNTQYF. The DNA for the CDR3 is TGTGCCAGCAGCCCGGGGGGCCCCCTCTTCAATACGCAGTATTTT. Drawing the rest from reference TRBV7-7 and TRBJ2-3, the complete variable domain is GAGVSQSPRYKVTKRGQDVTLRCDPISSHATLYWYQQALGQGPEFLTYFNYEAQPDKSGLPSDRFSAERPEGSISTLTIQRTEQRDSAMYRCASSPGGPLFNTQYFGPGTRLTVL.

This chain links TRBV2 with TRBJ2-4; D call uncertain. The CDR3 consists of 11 residues. The germline gives CDR1 SNHLY, CDR2 FYNNEI. Trimming took off 8 bases at V and 0 bases at J, with 2 bases between the two ends. The CDR3 coding sequence is TGTGCCAGCCTAGCCAAAAACATTCAGTACTTC. Protein product: CASLAKNIQYF.

The chain employs TRBV27 and TRBJ1-2; weak D call: TRBD1 (5 bases). CDR1 MNHEY and CDR2 SMNVEV come from the germline V gene (reference sequence). The CDR3 contains 16 residues. Trimming stripped 6 bases from V and 3 bases from J, with 20 bases between. The CDR3 region is CASSPLTLGLHYGYTF. The CDR3 DNA sequence: TGTGCCAGCAGCCCGTTAACCTTGGGACTGCACTATGGCTACACCTTC.

This chain uses TRBV11-2 with TRBJ2-3; tentative D call: TRBD2 (6 bases). The CDR3 sequence is 12 residues long. Germline values: CDR1 SGHAT, CDR2 FQNNGV. V gave up 5 bases and J gave up 4 bases, with 7 bases separating them. This CDR3 is CASSPGADTQYF. In nucleotides, the CDR3 is TGTGCCAGCAGCCCGGGGGCAGATACGCAGTATTTT. The full variable domain, with the rest looked up from reference TRBV11-2 and TRBJ2-3, is EAGVAQSPRYKIIEKRQSVAFWCNPISGHATLYWYQQILGQGPKLLIQFQNNGVVDDSQLPKDRFSAERLKGVDSTLKIQPAKLEDSAVYLCASSPGADTQYFGPGTRLTVL.

The chain has TRBV20-1 and TRBJ2-1; weak D call: TRBD2 (5 bases). This CDR3 region has 11 residues. V lost 3 bases and J lost 9, with 9 bases in between. From germline, CDR1 is DFQATT and CDR2 SNEGSKA (reference sequence). The CDR3 nucleotides are TGCAGTGCTAGGGGTAGCGCTGAGCAGTTCTTC. It codes for CSARGSAEQFF.